Listed below are T cell receptor beta chains from one sample, sequenced in a study of T cell repertoires in cytomegalovirus infection. The antigens these receptors bind are not known. TCRdb processed the reads anew with MiXCR; each CDR3 protein has one entry. Here the sample spans 650,000 to 900,000 distinct CDR3 sequences, approximately 30% being singletons. The sequencing here drew on cultured CD8+ T cells from PBMCs, taken from culture after CMV antigen stimulation. The receptors stem from a human donor in good health (CMV status not recorded). Some clones in this sample may be carry-over from other donors' samples. Both conserved end residues are part of each CDR3. The order of the fields is CDR3 protein, CDR3 DNA, clone size, D gene, V gene, J gene. D genes are given only for firm matches. Rows give clone size only sometimes, using once, few, many, or a class for an expanded clone.

CDR3: CASNRQGSRQPQHF; DNA: TGTGCCAGCAACCGACAGGGTTCCAGGCAGCCCCAGCATTTT; size: NA; D: TRBD1; V: TRBV12-3/TRBV12-4; J: TRBJ1-5
CDR3: CASPTLTMGGNEQYF; DNA: TGTGCCAGCCCAACCCTAACGATGGGAGGGAACGAGCAGTACTTC; size: NA; D: TRBD2; V: TRBV2; J: TRBJ2-7
CDR3: CATSFDRANTEAFF; DNA: TGTGCCACCAGCTTCGACAGGGCGAACACTGAAGCTTTCTTT; size: NA; D: TRBD1; V: TRBV15; J: TRBJ1-1
CDR3: CASSTITGDEQFF; DNA: TGTGCCAGCAGTACAATTACAGGGGATGAGCAGTTCTTC; size: few; D: TRBD1; V: TRBV7-9; J: TRBJ2-1
CDR3: CASSERTSVASTDTQYF; DNA: TGTGCCAGCAGCGAGAGGACTAGCGTCGCTAGCACAGATACGCAGTATTTT; size: few; D: TRBD2; V: TRBV7-6; J: TRBJ2-3
CDR3: CASSWREGPNSPLHF; DNA: TGTGCCAGCAGTTGGCGTGAGGGTCCTAATTCACCCCTCCACTTT; size: few; D: NA; V: TRBV6-1; J: TRBJ1-6
CDR3: CASSPQDRVFIYEQYF; DNA: TGTGCCAGCTCACCCCAGGACAGAGTCTTCATCTACGAGCAGTACTTC; size: once; D: NA; V: TRBV18; J: TRBJ2-7
CDR3: CASSLIRGAFF; DNA: TGTGCCAGCAGCTTGATCCGGGGAGCTTTCTTT; size: NA; D: NA; V: TRBV11-1; J: TRBJ1-1
CDR3: CASGLVPETQYF; DNA: TGTGCTAGTGGTTTGGTACCTGAGACCCAGTACTTC; size: few; D: NA; V: TRBV12-5; J: TRBJ2-5
CDR3: CASSPGGISPLHF; DNA: TGTGCCAGCAGTCCAGGGGGAATTTCACCCCTCCACTTT; size: NA; D: TRBD1; V: TRBV13; J: TRBJ1-6
CDR3: CSARDYRGRSETQYF; DNA: TGCAGTGCTAGAGATTACAGGGGGCGCTCAGAGACCCAGTACTTC; size: few; D: TRBD1; V: TRBV20-1; J: TRBJ2-5
CDR3: CATSRLTRDQPQHF; DNA: TGTGCCACCAGCAGACTAACGAGGGATCAGCCCCAGCATTTT; size: few; D: NA; V: TRBV15; J: TRBJ1-5
CDR3: CASSFGQGGNTIYF; DNA: TGTGCCAGCAGTTTTGGGCAGGGCGGAAACACCATATATTTT; size: NA; D: NA; V: TRBV12-3/TRBV12-4; J: TRBJ1-3
CDR3: CASSTIGGAGAFF; DNA: TGTGCCAGCAGCACCATAGGAGGGGCAGGAGCTTTCTTT; size: few; D: NA; V: TRBV7-2; J: TRBJ1-1
CDR3: CASRAWEETQYF; DNA: TGTGCCAGCAGGGCTTGGGAAGAGACCCAGTACTTC; size: few; D: NA; V: TRBV12-3/TRBV12-4; J: TRBJ2-5
CDR3: CASSRGTTVNDNQPQHF; DNA: TGTGCCAGCAGCCGTGGGACAACGGTTAATGACAATCAGCCCCAGCATTTT; size: once; D: NA; V: TRBV2; J: TRBJ1-5
CDR3: CAISESGVSNTEAFF; DNA: TGTGCCATCAGTGAGTCTGGGGTTTCGAACACTGAAGCTTTCTTT; size: NA; D: NA; V: TRBV10-3; J: TRBJ1-1